What follows are 28 T cell receptor beta chains derived from one specimen sequenced in a study of blood T cells in healthy people across ages. The use of a sample-barcoded 5' primer and a J-beta primer mix characterized a second PCR of about 7 to 12 cycles. Using its own MiXCR run on the 5' RACE reads, TCRdb lists one record per CDR3 protein. The sample yields hundreds of thousands of distinct CDR3 sequences, around two fifths seen once. The sample comprised blood. These TCRs come from a man aged 55-75 years in good health.

This clonotype was seen a few times. The V call is TRBV5-1, the J call TRBJ2-7, with 10 bases identical to TRBD2. The J call may be in error: the DNA end matches TRBJ2-5 better. In germline, CDR1 is SGHRS, CDR2 YFSETQ. The length of the CDR3 is 17 residues. The CDR3 sequence: CASRAGRGLAIQETQYF. The CDR3 region has the DNA TGCGCCAGCAGGGCCGGCAGGGGACTAGCGATCCAAGAGACCCAGTACTTC.

The chain links TRBV5-1 to TRBJ2-5, with TRBD1 identical over 10 bases. The CDR3 sequence is 15 residues long. The V gene's germline CDR1 is SGHRS and CDR2 YFSETQ. V lost 0 bases, J lost 5 bases, and 4 bases stayed unmatched. The CDR3 is CASSLGQGALETQYF. The CDR3 DNA reads TGCGCCAGCAGCTTGGGACAGGGGGCCTTGGAGACCCAGTACTTC.

This clonotype has more than one count but fewer than ten. The chain employs TRBV18 and TRBJ1-2; maybe TRBD1 (6 bases). CDR3 length: 14 amino acids. The V gene's germline CDR1 is KGHSH and CDR2 LQKENI. Trimming shortened V by 0 bases and J by 8 bases, and 13 bases separated the two germline ends. In DNA form, the CDR3 reads TGTGCCAGCTCACCACCGGGGGACACAGGGGGCTACACCTTC. Amino acid sequence: CASSPPGDTGGYTF.

In its sample, this clonotype was seen a few times. The rearrangement links TRBV20-1 to TRBJ1-2, with 7 bases lining up with TRBD1. Unmatched junction bases numbered 17, after V lost 6 bases and J lost 4 bases. The CDR3 contains 16 residues. Per germline, CDR1 DFQATT and CDR2 SNEGSKA (reference sequence). The CDR3 region has the DNA TGCAGTGCCCCGTTCCTCGGGGACCAGGGGGTCTATGGCTACACCTTC. This sequence encodes CSAPFLGDQGVYGYTF.

The chain recombines TRBV7-2 with TRBJ1-2, with D perhaps matching TRBD1 (5 bases). The CDR3 spans 13 residues. V was clipped by 1 base and J by 8 bases, with 11 bases between them. Germline CDR1 reads SGHTA; CDR2 reads FQGNSA. The CDR3 sequence: CASSLGGNWGYTF. DNA of the CDR3: TGTGCCAGCAGCTTAGGGGGCAACTGGGGCTACACCTTC. The entire variable domain, with the rest obtained from reference TRBV7-2 and TRBJ1-2, is as follows: GAGVSQSPSNKVTEKGKDVELRCDPISGHTALYWYRQSLGQGLEFLIYFQGNSAPDKSGLPSDRFSAERTGGSVSTLTIQRTQQEDSAVYLCASSLGGNWGYTFGSGTRLTVV.

The CDR3 region has the DNA TGCAGTGCTAGGTCTCTGGGGGGGACCTACGAGCAGTACTTC. It yields the protein CSARSLGGTYEQYF. This chain connects TRBV20-1 to TRBJ2-7; 7 bases match TRBD2. V lost 3 bases, J lost 2 bases, and 7 bases stayed unmatched. The CDR3 contains 14 residues. CDR1 and CDR2 from the germline V gene are DFQATT and SNEGSKA (reference sequence).

This clonotype was picked up a small number of times. The chain carries TRBV12-3 or TRBV12-4 and TRBJ2-7; D gene ambiguous. The V end was cut by 4 bases, the J end by 3 bases, with 13 bases between. This CDR3 comprises 14 residues. The CDR3 spells CASSSPEDGYEQYF. The CDR3 coding sequence is TGTGCCAGCAGTTCCCCTGAGGACGGCTACGAGCAGTACTTC.

This clonotype was seen more than once but under ten times. The chain couples TRBV6-5 to TRBJ1-4; tentatively, D is TRBD1 (5 bases). Germline values: CDR1 MNHEY, CDR2 SVGAGI. The V end was cut by 5 bases, the J end by 6 bases, with 16 bases between. The CDR3 is made up of 15 amino acids. The CDR3 DNA sequence: TGTGCCAGCAGTCCGGGAGCGGGGGGTTATGAAAAACTGTTTTTT. Translating it yields CASSPGAGGYEKLFF.

This clonotype occurred many times. The chain uses TRBV7-2 and TRBJ1-2, with a weak D call TRBD1 (6 bases). The CDR3 has 13 residues. CDR1 is SGHTA, CDR2 FQGNSA, per germline. V was cut by 4 bases and J by 7 bases, with 13 bases left in between. DNA for the CDR3: TGTGCCAGCAGCTCCCGGGACAATGCTGGCTACACCTTC. Its protein product is CASSSRDNAGYTF. Supplemented by reference TRBV7-2 and TRBJ1-2, the full variable domain reads GAGVSQSPSNKVTEKGKDVELRCDPISGHTALYWYRQSLGQGLEFLIYFQGNSAPDKSGLPSDRFSAERTGGSVSTLTIQRTQQEDSAVYLCASSSRDNAGYTFGSGTRLTVV.

There are a few counts of this clonotype. The CDR3 is CSARTGTGEGEQYF. As DNA, the CDR3 is TGCAGTGCTCGAACCGGGACAGGGGAAGGGGAGCAGTACTTC. The chain uses TRBV20-1 and TRBJ2-5, with 10 bases aligning to TRBD1. From germline, CDR1 is DFQATT and CDR2 SNEGSKA (reference sequence). This CDR3 has 14 residues. V gave up 5 bases and J gave up 11 bases; unmatched junction bases: 14.

This clonotype was detected only a few times. J is TRBJ2-3 and V is TRBV29-1; D remains unclear. Germline CDR1 SQVTM, CDR2 ANQGSEA. The V end was cut by 5 bases, the J end by 6 bases, with 6 bases between. The CDR3 has 10 residues. The CDR3 DNA reads TGCAGCGTTCTCCGGGATACGCAGTATTTT. Its translation: CSVLRDTQYF.

The chain couples TRBV19 to TRBJ1-6, with 9 nucleotides matching TRBD1. Germline V gives CDR1 LNHDA, CDR2 SQIVND (reference sequence). This CDR3 has 14 amino acids. Trimming removed 4 bases from V and 10 bases from J; junction bases left unmatched: 5. The CDR3 bases are TGTGCCAGTAGTAGCGGACAGGGGATGTCACCCCTCCACTTT. This encodes CASSSGQGMSPLHF.

This clonotype appeared a few times. The rearrangement links TRBV12-3 or TRBV12-4 to TRBJ2-3, with D perhaps matching TRBD2 (6 bases). The CDR3 is 15 residues long. V lost 4 bases to trimming and J lost 2 bases, with 13 bases between them. The CDR3 loop is CASSSGTQDTDTQYF. The CDR3 DNA reads TGTGCCAGCAGTTCCGGGACTCAAGACACAGATACGCAGTATTTT.

This chain joins TRBV7-9 and TRBJ2-4; no reliable D call. Germline CDR1 and CDR2: SEHNR and FQNEAQ (reference sequence). The CDR3 consists of 17 residues. The V gene lost 5 bases and the J gene lost 0 bases, with 17 bases spanning the gap. The CDR3 DNA reads as TGTGCCAGCAGCCCACTAAAGAACACTTTAGCCAAAAACATTCAGTACTTC. Protein product: CASSPLKNTLAKNIQYF.

This clonotype turned up a few times. This chain uses TRBV7-2 with TRBJ1-4; D is unresolved. V lost 2 bases and J 7 bases, leaving 8 bases between the germline ends. The CDR3 totals 13 residues. Germline CDR1 is SGHTA and CDR2 is FQGNSA. CDR3 sequence (DNA): TGTGCCAGCAGCTTACTGGGTAGTGAAAAACTGTTTTTT. Translated: CASSLLGSEKLFF.

The chain carries TRBV6-6 and TRBJ1-1; possible D gene TRBD1, 5 bases. CDR3 length: 14 amino acids. The germline CDR1 and CDR2 sequences are MNHNY and SVGAGI (reference sequence). V lost 2 bases, J lost 4 bases, and 11 bases lay in between. CDR3 sequence reads: CASSYAPGTTEAFF. The CDR3 region has the DNA TGTGCCAGCAGTTACGCCCCAGGGACCACTGAAGCTTTCTTT.

The rearrangement uses TRBV7-2 and TRBJ2-2; a weak D match, TRBD1 (6 bases). Germline lookup yields CDR1 SGHTA and CDR2 FQGNSA. The CDR3 runs to 14 residues. Trimming shortened V by 8 bases and J by 3 bases, and 13 bases separated the two germline ends. CDR3 sequence reads: CASGYRVYTGELFF. The CDR3 coding sequence is TGTGCCAGCGGATACAGGGTATACACCGGGGAGCTGTTTTTT.

The chain links TRBV12-3 or TRBV12-4 to TRBJ2-3; D is undetermined. The length of the CDR3 is 13 residues. V lost 3 bases and J 5 bases, leaving 9 bases between the germline ends. The chain's CDR3 is CASSFMRRDTQYF. The DNA of the CDR3 is TGTGCCAGCAGTTTTATGCGAAGAGATACGCAGTATTTT.

V is TRBV5-6 and J is TRBJ2-7; D remains unclear. Matching the DNA end better, TRBJ2-4 makes the J call doubtful. The CDR3 sequence is 12 residues long. Looked up from germline, CDR1 is SGHDT and CDR2 is YYEEEE. CDR3 DNA sequence: TGTGCCAGCAGCTTAACCTACAACATTCAGTACTTC. As protein: CASSLTYNIQYF.

The rearrangement joins TRBV7-2 to TRBJ2-1; 7 bases line up with TRBD1. V was pared by 11 bases and J by 12 bases, with 22 bases of the junction left unmatched. The CDR3 is 15 residues long. Looked up from germline, CDR1 is SGHTA and CDR2 is FQGNSA. The CDR3 protein is CAGNSLPTTGTGQFF. In nucleotides, the CDR3 is TGTGCCGGCAACAGCCTCCCCACGACAGGGACCGGGCAGTTCTTC.

As to this clonotype: A junction boundary mismatches the germline segment, possibly from a read error. This rearrangement joins TRBV30 to TRBJ2-3; D uncertain. The germline CDR1 and CDR2 sequences are GTSNPN and SVGIG (reference sequence). The length of the CDR3 is 11 residues. The CDR3 here is CARSVLDTQYF. The CDR3 nucleotides read TGTGCCCGGAGTGTACTGGATACGCAGTATTTT. The entire variable domain, with the rest obtained from reference TRBV30 and TRBJ2-3, is as follows: SQTIHQWPATLVQPVGSPLSLECTVEGTSNPNLYWYRQAAGRGLQLLFYSVGIGQISSEVPQNLSASRPQDRQFILSSKKLLLSDSGFYLCARSVLDTQYFGPGTRLTVL.

The V gene is TRBV28, the J gene TRBJ2-5, with 9 bases identical to TRBD2. This CDR3 spans 16 amino acids. Per germline, CDR1 MDHEN and CDR2 SYDVKM. With 4 bases clipped from V and 11 bases from J, the junction kept 17 bases outside the gene matches. CDR3 coding DNA: TGTGCCAGCAGTTCCGCGGGCGGGGGGGCACTCTGGGAGCAGTACTTC. Its protein product is CASSSAGGGALWEQYF.

The CDR3 sequence is CASSFQGGPTGELFF. In DNA, the CDR3 is TGTGCCAGCAGTTTTCAGGGAGGTCCCACCGGGGAGCTGTTTTTT. This chain connects TRBV27 to TRBJ2-2; the D gene is possibly TRBD2 (6 bases). Germline CDR1 reads MNHEY; CDR2 reads SMNVEV (reference sequence). The CDR3 loop spans 15 amino acids. Trimming removed 3 bases from V and 4 bases from J, with 12 bases in between.

There are a few counts of this clonotype. The V and J genes are TRBV18 and TRBJ2-7; 11 bases line up with TRBD1. Germline-derived CDR1 and CDR2 are KGHSH and LQKENI. V shed 5 bases, J shed 5 bases, and the junction held 11 bases outside the gene matches. The CDR3 length is 16 residues. CDR3 bases: TGTGCCAGCTCATCGAGCTTTGGACAGGGGGCAAACGAGCAGTACTTC. This gives the protein CASSSSFGQGANEQYF. Looking up the rest from reference TRBV18 and TRBJ2-7 gives the full variable domain: NAGVMQNPRHLVRRRGQEARLRCSPMKGHSHVYWYRQLPEEGLKFMVYLQKENIIDESGMPKERFSAEFPKEGPSILRIQQVVRGDSAAYFCASSSSFGQGANEQYFGPGTRLTVT.

This clonotype turned up a few times. The chain employs TRBV27 and TRBJ2-5, with TRBD1 matching over 7 bases. Per germline, CDR1 MNHEY and CDR2 SMNVEV (reference sequence). Unmatched junction bases numbered 13, after V lost 9 bases and J lost 3 bases. The length of the CDR3 is 15 residues. The CDR3 sequence is CASWTGLPTKETQYF. The CDR3 DNA sequence: TGTGCCAGTTGGACAGGCCTCCCAACCAAAGAGACCCAGTACTTC.

This clonotype was found a few times. The chain combines TRBV9 with TRBJ1-5; D is possibly TRBD1 (6 bases). Germline CDR1 and CDR2: SGDLS and YYNGEE. The V end lost 3 bases, the J end lost 6 bases, and 16 bases lay between the germline ends. The CDR3 totals 15 residues. CDR3 bases: TGTGCCAGCAGCGGAGGGGGAAGCGGCACTCAGCCCCAGCATTTT. Translation gives CASSGGGSGTQPQHF.

The chain recombines TRBV28 with TRBJ2-2, with D possibly matching TRBD1 (5 bases). V lost 5 bases and J 6 bases, leaving 10 bases between the germline ends. Germline CDR1 reads MDHEN; CDR2 reads SYDVKM. CDR3 length equals 13 residues. Here the CDR3 reads CASSAQGSGELFF. CDR3 nucleotide sequence: TGTGCCAGCAGTGCCCAGGGCTCCGGGGAGCTGTTTTTT.

The chain joins TRBV2 to TRBJ1-4, with 9 bases lining up with TRBD1. Germline CDR1 and CDR2: SNHLY and FYNNEI. The J segment lost 8 bases and the V segment lost 8 bases, leaving 9 bases of the junction unmatched. The CDR3 spans 14 residues. CDR3 coding DNA: TGTGCCAGCGTCGGGACAGGGTGGGAAGAAAAACTGTTTTTT. This sequence encodes CASVGTGWEEKLFF. Full variable domain (rest looked up from reference TRBV2 and TRBJ1-4): EPEVTQTPSHQVTQMGQEVILRCVPISNHLYFYWYRQILGQKVEFLVSFYNNEISEKSEIFDDQFSVERPDGSNFTLKIRSTKLEDSAMYFCASVGTGWEEKLFFGSGTQLSVL.